This T cell receptor beta chain is drawn from a study of response to subunit inactivated influenza vaccine. CDR1 is MNHEY and CDR2 is SVGAGI in the germline V gene. Trimming removed 4 bases from V and 3 bases from J, with 7 bases in between. CDR3 length equals 13 residues. MiXCR was run by TCRdb on the RT-PCR reads, yielding one entry per CDR3 protein. The sample lists around 710,000 distinct CDR3 sequences; 11% to 15% were seen once. The material sequenced was PBMCs from blood, taken 14 days before vaccination. The chain uses TRBV6-5 and TRBJ1-5; D gene uncertain. This TCR came from a man aged 50-60 years who received an inactivated influenza vaccine. The CDR3 DNA follows: TGTGCCAGCAGTTTAGTCCTCAATCAGCCCCAGCATTTT. As protein: CASSLVLNQPQHF.